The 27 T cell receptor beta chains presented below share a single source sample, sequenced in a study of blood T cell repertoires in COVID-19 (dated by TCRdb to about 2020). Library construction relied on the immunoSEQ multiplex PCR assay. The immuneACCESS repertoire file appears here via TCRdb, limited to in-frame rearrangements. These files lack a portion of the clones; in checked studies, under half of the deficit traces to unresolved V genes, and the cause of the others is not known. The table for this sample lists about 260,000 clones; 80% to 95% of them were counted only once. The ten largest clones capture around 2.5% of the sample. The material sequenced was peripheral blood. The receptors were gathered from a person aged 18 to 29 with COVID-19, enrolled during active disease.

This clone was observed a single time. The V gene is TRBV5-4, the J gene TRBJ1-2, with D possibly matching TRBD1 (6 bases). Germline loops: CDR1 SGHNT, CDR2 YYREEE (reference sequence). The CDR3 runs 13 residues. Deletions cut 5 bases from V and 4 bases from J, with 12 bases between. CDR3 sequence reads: CASSPDRSYGYTF. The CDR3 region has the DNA TGTGCCAGCAGTCCCGACAGGAGCTATGGCTACACCTTC.

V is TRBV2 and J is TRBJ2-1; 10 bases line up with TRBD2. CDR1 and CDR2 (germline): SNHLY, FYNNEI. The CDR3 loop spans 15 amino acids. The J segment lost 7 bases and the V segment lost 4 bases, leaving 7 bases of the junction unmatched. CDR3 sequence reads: CASSGGLASGNEQFF. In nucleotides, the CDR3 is TGTGCCAGCAGTGGGGGACTAGCGTCAGGGAATGAGCAGTTCTTC.

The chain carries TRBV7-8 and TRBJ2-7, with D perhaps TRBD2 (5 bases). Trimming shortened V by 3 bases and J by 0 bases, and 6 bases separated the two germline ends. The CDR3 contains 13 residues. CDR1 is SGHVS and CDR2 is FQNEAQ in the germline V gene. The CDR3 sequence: CASSFGDSYEQYF. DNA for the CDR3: TGTGCCAGCAGCTTCGGGGACTCCTACGAGCAGTACTTC.

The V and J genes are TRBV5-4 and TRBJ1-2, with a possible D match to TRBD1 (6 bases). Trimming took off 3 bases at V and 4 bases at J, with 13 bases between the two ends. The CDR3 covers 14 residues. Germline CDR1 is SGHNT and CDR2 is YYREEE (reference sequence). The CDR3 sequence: CASSYGQPAYGYTF. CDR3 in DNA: TGTGCCAGCAGCTATGGACAGCCAGCCTATGGCTACACCTTC.

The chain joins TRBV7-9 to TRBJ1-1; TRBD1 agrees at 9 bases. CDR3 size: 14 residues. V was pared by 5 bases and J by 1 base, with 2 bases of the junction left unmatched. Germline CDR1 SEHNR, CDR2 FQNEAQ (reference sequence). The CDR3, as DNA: TGTGCCAGCAGCCCACAGGGGGCGAACACTGAAGCTTTCTTT. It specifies CASSPQGANTEAFF.

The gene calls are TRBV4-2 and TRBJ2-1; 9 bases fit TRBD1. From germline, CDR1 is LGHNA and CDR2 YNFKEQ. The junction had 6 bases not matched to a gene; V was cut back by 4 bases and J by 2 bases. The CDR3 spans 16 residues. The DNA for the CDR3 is TGTGCCAGCAGCCGAACGGGACAGGGTACCTACAATGAGCAGTTCTTC. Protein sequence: CASSRTGQGTYNEQFF.

In DNA, the CDR3 is TGTGCCAGCAGCCGCTTGGGGGGGGGATCACCCCTCCACTTT. Its protein product is CASSRLGGGSPLHF. The chain uses TRBV7-2 and TRBJ1-6; possible D gene TRBD1, 5 bases. The CDR3 loop spans 14 amino acids. Trimming cost V 5 bases and J 10 bases, with 15 bases left between them. Per germline, CDR1 SGHTA and CDR2 FQGNSA.

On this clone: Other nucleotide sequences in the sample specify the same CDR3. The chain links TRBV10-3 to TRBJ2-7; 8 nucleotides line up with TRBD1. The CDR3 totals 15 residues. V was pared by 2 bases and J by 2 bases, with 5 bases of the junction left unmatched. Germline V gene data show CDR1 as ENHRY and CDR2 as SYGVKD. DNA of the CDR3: TGTGCCATCAGTGAGGGGGCAGGGGGCCCCTACGAGCAGTACTTC. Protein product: CAISEGAGGPYEQYF.

The CDR3 nucleotides read TGTGCCAGCAGGGCCGGGACTAGCGTTTTCCGCGGGGGGAATGAGCAGTTCTTC. Translating gives CASRAGTSVFRGGNEQFF. The chain joins TRBV7-2 to TRBJ2-1, with 10 nucleotides matching TRBD2. The CDR3 spans 18 residues. After removal of 6 bases from V and 7 bases from J, the junction contained 18 bases not matched to a gene. Germline V gene data show CDR1 as SGHTA and CDR2 as FQGNSA.

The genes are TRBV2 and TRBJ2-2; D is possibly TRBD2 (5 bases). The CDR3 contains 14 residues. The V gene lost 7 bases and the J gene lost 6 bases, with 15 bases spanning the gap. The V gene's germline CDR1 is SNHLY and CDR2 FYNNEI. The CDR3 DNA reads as TGTGCCAGCATGGGCGCCACAGCGGCCGGGGAGCTGTTTTTT. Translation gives CASMGATAAGELFF.

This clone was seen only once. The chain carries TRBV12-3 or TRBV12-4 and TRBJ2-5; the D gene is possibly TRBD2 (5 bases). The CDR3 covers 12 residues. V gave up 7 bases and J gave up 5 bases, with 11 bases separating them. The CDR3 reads CASTGELETQYF. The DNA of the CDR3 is TGTGCCAGCACCGGGGAGTTGGAGACCCAGTACTTC.

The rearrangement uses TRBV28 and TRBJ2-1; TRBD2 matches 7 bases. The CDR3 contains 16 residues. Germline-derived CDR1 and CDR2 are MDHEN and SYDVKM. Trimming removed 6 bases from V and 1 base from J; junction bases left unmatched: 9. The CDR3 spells CASRGNKAGSYNEQFF. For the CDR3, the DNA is TGTGCCAGCAGGGGGAATAAAGCGGGGTCCTACAATGAGCAGTTCTTC.

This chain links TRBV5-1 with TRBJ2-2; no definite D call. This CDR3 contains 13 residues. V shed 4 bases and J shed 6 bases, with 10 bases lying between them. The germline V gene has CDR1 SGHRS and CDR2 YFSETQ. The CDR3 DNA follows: TGCGCCAGCAGCCCCTTCGGGTCCGGGGAGCTGTTTTTT. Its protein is CASSPFGSGELFF.

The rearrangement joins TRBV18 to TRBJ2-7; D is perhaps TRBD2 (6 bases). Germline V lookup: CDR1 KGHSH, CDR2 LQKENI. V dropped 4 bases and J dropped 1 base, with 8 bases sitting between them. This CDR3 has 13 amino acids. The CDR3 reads CASSRDFSYEQYF. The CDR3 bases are TGTGCCAGCTCACGGGACTTTTCCTACGAGCAGTACTTC. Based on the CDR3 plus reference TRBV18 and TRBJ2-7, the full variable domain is NAGVMQNPRHLVRRRGQEARLRCSPMKGHSHVYWYRQLPEEGLKFMVYLQKENIIDESGMPKERFSAEFPKEGPSILRIQQVVRGDSAAYFCASSRDFSYEQYFGPGTRLTVT.

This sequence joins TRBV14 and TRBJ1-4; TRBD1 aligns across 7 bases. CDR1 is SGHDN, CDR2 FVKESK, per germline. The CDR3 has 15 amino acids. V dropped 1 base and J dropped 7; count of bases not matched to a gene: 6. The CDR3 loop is CASSQGRDRAEKLFF. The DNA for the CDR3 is TGTGCCAGCAGCCAAGGACGGGACAGAGCTGAAAAACTGTTTTTT.

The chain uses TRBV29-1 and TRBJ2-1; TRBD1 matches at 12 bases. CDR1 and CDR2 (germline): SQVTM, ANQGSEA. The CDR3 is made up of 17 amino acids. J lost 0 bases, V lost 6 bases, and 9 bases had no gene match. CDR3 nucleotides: TGCAGCGTGGTGGGACAGGGGGCCCCAAGCTCCTACAATGAGCAGTTCTTC. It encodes CSVVGQGAPSSYNEQFF.

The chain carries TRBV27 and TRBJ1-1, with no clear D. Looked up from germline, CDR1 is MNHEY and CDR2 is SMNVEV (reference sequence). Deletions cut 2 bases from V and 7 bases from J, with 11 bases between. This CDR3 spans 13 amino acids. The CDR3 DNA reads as TGTGCCAGCAGTTTAAAGGCAGGTGGTGAAGCTTTCTTT. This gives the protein CASSLKAGGEAFF.

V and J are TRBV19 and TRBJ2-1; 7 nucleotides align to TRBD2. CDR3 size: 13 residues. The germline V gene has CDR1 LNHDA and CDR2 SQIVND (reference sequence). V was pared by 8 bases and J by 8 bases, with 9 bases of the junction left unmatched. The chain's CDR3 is CASSTSRRYEQFF. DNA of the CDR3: TGTGCCAGTTCGACTAGCCGGAGGTATGAGCAGTTCTTC. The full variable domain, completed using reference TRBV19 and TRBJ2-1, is DGGITQSPKYLFRKEGQNVTLSCEQNLNHDAMYWYRQDPGQGLRLIYYSQIVNDFQKGDIAEGYSVSREKKESFPLTVTSAQKNPTAFYLCASSTSRRYEQFFGPGTRLTVL.

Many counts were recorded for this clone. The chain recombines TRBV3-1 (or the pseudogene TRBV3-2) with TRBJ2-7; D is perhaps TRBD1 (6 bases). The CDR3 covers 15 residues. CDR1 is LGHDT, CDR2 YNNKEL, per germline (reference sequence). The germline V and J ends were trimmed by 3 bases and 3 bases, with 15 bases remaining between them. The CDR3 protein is CASSHGLQGLYEQYF. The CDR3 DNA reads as TGTGCCAGCAGCCACGGACTTCAGGGGCTCTACGAGCAGTACTTC.

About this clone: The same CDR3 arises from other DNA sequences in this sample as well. CDR3 bases: TGTGCCAGCAGTTATAGAGGGGGAACCTACGAGCAGTACTTC. This encodes CASSYRGGTYEQYF. The chain uses TRBV6-6 and TRBJ2-7; D is perhaps TRBD1 (6 bases). Deletions cut 3 bases from V and 2 bases from J, with 11 bases between. The CDR3 sequence is 14 residues long. The germline V gene encodes CDR1 MNHNY and CDR2 SVGAGI (reference sequence).

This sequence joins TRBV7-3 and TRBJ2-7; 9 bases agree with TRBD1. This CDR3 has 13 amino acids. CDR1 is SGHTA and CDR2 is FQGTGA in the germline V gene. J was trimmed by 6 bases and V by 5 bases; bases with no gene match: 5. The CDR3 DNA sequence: TGTGCCAGCAGCACGGACAGGGGAGCCGAGCAGTACTTC. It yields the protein CASSTDRGAEQYF.

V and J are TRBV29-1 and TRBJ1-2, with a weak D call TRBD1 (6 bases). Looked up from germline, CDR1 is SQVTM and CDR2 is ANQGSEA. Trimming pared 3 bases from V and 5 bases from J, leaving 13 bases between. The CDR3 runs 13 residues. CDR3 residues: CSVEGAAEYGYTF. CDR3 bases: TGCAGCGTTGAGGGGGCCGCAGAGTATGGCTACACCTTC. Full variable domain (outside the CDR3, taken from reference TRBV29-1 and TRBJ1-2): SAVISQKPSRDICQRGTSLTIQCQVDSQVTMMFWYRQQPGQSLTLIATANQGSEATYESGFVIDKFPISRPNLTFSTLTVSNMSPEDSSIYLCSVEGAAEYGYTFGSGTRLTVV.

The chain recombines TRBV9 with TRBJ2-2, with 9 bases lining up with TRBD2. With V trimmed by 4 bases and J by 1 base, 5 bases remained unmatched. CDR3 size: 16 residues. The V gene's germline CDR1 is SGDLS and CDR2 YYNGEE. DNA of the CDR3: TGTGCCAGCAGCAGAGCGACTAGCGGGAACACCGGGGAGCTGTTTTTT. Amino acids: CASSRATSGNTGELFF.

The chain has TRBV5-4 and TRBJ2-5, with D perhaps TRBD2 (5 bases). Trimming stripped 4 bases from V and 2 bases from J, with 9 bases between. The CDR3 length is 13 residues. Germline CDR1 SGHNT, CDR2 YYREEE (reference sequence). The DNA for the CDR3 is TGTGCCAGCAGCCCGGACTCGCAAGAGACCCAGTACTTC. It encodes CASSPDSQETQYF.

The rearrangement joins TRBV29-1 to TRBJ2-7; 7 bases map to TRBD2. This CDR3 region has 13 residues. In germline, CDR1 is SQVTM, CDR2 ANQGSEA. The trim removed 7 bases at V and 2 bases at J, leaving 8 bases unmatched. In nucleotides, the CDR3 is TGCAGCGCATTCAGCGGGAACACCTACGAGCAGTACTTC. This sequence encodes CSAFSGNTYEQYF.

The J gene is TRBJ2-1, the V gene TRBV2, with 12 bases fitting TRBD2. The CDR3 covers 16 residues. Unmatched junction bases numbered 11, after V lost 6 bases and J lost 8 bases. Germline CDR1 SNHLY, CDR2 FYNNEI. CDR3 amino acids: CASRPATSGSGHEQFF. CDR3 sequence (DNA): TGTGCCAGCAGACCCGCGACTAGCGGGAGTGGTCATGAGCAGTTCTTC.

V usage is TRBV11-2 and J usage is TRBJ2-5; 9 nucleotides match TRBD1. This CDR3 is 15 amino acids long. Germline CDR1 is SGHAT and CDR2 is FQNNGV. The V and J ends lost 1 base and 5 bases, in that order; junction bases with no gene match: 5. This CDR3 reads CASSLVTGGKETQYF. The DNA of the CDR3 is TGTGCCAGCAGCTTAGTGACAGGGGGGAAGGAGACCCAGTACTTC.